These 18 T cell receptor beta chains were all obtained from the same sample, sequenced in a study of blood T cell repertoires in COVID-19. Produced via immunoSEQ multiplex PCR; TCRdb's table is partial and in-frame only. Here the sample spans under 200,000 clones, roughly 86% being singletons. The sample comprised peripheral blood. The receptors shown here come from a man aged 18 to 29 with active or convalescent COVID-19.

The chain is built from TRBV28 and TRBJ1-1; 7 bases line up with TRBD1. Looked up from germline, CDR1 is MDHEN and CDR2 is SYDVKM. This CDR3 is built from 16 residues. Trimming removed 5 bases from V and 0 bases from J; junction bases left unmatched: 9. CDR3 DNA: TGTGCCAGCAGTAGCCCCCCGGGACAGATGAACACTGAAGCTTTCTTT. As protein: CASSSPPGQMNTEAFF.

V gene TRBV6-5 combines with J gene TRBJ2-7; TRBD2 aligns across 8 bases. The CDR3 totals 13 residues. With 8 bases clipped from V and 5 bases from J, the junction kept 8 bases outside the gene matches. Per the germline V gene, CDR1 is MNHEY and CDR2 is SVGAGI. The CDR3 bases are TGTGCCAGCGTACATAGCGGGGCGGACGAGCAGTACTTC. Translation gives CASVHSGADEQYF.

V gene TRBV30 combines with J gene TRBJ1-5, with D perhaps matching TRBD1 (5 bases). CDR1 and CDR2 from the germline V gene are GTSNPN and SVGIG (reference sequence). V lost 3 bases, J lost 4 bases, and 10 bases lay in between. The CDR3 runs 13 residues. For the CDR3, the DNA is TGTGCCTGGAGCCTCGACAGTAATCAGCCCCAGCATTTT. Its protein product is CAWSLDSNQPQHF.

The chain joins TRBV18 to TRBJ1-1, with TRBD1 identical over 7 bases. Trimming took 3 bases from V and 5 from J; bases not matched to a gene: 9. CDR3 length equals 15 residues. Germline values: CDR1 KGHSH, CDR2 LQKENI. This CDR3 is CASSPSKGGKTEAFF. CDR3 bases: TGTGCCAGCTCACCGAGTAAAGGGGGCAAAACTGAAGCTTTCTTT.

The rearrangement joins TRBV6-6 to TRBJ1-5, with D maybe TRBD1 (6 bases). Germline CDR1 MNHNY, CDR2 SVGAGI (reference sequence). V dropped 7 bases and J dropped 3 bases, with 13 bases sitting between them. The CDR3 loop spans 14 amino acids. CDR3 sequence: CASTTGQSNQPQHF. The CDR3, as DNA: TGTGCCAGCACCACAGGACAGTCCAATCAGCCCCAGCATTTT.

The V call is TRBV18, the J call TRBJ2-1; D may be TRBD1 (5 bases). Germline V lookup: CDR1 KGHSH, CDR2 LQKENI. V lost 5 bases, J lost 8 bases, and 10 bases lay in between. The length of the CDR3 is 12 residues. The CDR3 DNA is TGTGCCAGCTCAAAGACAGATCATGAGCAGTTCTTC. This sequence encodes CASSKTDHEQFF.

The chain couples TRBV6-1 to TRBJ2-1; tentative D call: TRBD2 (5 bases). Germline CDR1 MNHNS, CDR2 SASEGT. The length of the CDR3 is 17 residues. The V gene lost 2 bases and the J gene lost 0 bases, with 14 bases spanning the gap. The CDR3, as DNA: TGTGCCAGCAGTGAAAGCCCCGGGGTTAGCTCCTACAATGAGCAGTTCTTC. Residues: CASSESPGVSSYNEQFF.

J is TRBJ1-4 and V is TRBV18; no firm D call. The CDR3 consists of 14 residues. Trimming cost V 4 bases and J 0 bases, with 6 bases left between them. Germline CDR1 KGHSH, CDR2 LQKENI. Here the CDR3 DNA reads TGTGCCAGCTCACAGACTGCAACTAATGAAAAACTGTTTTTT. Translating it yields CASSQTATNEKLFF.

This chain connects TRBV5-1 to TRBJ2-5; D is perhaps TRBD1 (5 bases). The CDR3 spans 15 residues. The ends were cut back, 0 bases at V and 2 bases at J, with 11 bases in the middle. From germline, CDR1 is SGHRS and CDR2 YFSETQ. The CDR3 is CASSLGTNIQETQYF. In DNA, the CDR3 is TGCGCCAGCAGCTTGGGGACAAATATTCAAGAGACCCAGTACTTC.

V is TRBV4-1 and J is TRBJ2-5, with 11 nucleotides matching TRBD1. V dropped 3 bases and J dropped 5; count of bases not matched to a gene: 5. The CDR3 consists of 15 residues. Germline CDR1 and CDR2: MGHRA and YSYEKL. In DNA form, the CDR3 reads TGCGCCAGCAGCCATACGGGACAGGGGGAGGAGACCCAGTACTTC. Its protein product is CASSHTGQGEETQYF.

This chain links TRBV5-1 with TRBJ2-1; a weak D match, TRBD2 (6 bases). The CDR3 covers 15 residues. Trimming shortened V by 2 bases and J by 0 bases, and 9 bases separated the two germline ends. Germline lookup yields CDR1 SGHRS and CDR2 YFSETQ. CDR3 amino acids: CASSFVGGSYNEQFF. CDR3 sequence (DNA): TGCGCCAGCAGCTTTGTGGGAGGCTCCTACAATGAGCAGTTCTTC.

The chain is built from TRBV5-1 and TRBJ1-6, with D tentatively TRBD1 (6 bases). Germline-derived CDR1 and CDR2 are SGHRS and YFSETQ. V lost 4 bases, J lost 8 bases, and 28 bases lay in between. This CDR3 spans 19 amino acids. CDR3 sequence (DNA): TGCGCCAGCAGCCCGAAGGGACATTTCGCGTCAACCGACGATTCACCCCTCCACTTT. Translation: CASSPKGHFASTDDSPLHF. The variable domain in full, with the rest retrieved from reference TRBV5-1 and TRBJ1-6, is KAGVTQTPRYLIKTRGQQVTLSCSPISGHRSVSWYQQTPGQGLQFLFEYFSETQRNKGNFPGRFSGRQFSNSRSEMNVSTLELGDSALYLCASSPKGHFASTDDSPLHFGNGTRLTVT.

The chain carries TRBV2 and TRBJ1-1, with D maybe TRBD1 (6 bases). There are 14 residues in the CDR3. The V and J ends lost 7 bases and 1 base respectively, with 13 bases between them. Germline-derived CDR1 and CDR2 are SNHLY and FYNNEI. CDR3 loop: CASTRGQQNTEAFF. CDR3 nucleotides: TGTGCCAGCACTCGAGGACAGCAGAACACTGAAGCTTTCTTT.

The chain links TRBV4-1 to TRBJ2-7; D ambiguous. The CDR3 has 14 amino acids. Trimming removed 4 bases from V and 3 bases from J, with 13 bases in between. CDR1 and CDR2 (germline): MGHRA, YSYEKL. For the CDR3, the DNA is TGCGCCAGCAGCCTAAGTGGGCAGAACTACGAGCAGTACTTC. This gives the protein CASSLSGQNYEQYF.

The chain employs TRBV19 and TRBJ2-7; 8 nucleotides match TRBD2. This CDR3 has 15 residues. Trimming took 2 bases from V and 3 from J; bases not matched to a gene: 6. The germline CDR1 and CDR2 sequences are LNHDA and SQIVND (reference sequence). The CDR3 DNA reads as TGTGCCAGTAGTATAAGCGGGGGACAATTCTACGAGCAGTACTTC. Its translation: CASSISGGQFYEQYF.

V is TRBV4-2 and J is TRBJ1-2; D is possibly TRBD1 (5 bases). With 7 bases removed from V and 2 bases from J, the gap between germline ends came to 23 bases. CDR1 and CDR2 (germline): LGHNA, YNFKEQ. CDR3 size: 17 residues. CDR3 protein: CASTSSPGMTGNYGYTF. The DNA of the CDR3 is TGTGCCAGCACCTCAAGCCCAGGGATGACCGGGAACTATGGCTACACCTTC.

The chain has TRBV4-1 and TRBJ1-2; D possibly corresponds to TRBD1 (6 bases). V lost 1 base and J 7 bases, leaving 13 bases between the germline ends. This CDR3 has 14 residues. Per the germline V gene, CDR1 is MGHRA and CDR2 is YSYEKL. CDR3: CASSQVVRGRGYTF. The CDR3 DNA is TGCGCCAGCAGCCAAGTGGTCAGGGGTCGTGGCTACACCTTC.

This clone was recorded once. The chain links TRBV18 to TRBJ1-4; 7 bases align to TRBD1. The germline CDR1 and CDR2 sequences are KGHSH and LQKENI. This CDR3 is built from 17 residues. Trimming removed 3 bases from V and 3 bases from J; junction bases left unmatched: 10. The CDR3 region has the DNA TGTGCCAGCTCACCGGCGACGACAGGGTCGCCTAATGAAAAACTGTTTTTT. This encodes CASSPATTGSPNEKLFF.